The 23 T cell receptor beta chains presented below share a single source sample, sequenced in a study of CD8+ T cells in alopecia areata. Across about five patients, CD4+ cells underwent sorting into CD25+CD127- cells. TCR sequencing used cDNA made by reverse transcription of extracted RNA. Assay used: immunoSEQ multiplex PCR; TCRdb lists only in-frame clones, some missing. The repertoire holds more than 12,000 clones, with over 50% as singletons. The sequenced material came from CD4+ Tregs sorted from blood. Receptor source: a human donor with alopecia areata.

The V gene is TRBV2, the J gene TRBJ1-1; no definite D call. The CDR3 is made up of 13 amino acids. Germline CDR1 is SNHLY and CDR2 is FYNNEI. The germline V and J ends were trimmed by 9 bases and 6 bases, with 17 bases remaining between them. The CDR3 loop is CARTDPNRSEAFF. The CDR3 bases are TGTGCCAGGACGGACCCGAATAGGTCTGAAGCTTTCTTT.

In DNA, the CDR3 is TGTGCCAGCAGTTACAAAAACATTCAGTACTTC. Translating gives CASSYKNIQYF. The chain uses TRBV6-5 and TRBJ2-4; D gene unclear. V was pared by 2 bases and J by 4 bases, with 0 bases between. Germline values: CDR1 MNHEY, CDR2 SVGAGI. This CDR3 spans 11 amino acids.

The chain recombines TRBV28 with TRBJ1-2; no definite D call. CDR1 is MDHEN and CDR2 is SYDVKM in the germline V gene. The CDR3 length is 13 residues. Trimming stripped 6 bases from V and 2 bases from J, with 10 bases between. The CDR3 sequence: CASSPSVNYGYTF. CDR3 coding DNA: TGTGCCAGCAGCCCTTCCGTCAACTATGGCTACACCTTC.

V is TRBV7-9 and J is TRBJ2-7; TRBD2 matches at 13 bases. V gave up 5 bases and J gave up 5 bases; unmatched junction bases: 6. This CDR3 is 15 amino acids long. The germline V gene encodes CDR1 SEHNR and CDR2 FQNEAQ (reference sequence). CDR3 nucleotide sequence: TGTGCCAGCAGCCCAAAGGGACTAGCGGGGAACGAGCAGTACTTC. Amino acids: CASSPKGLAGNEQYF.

This clone was detected a few times. The chain employs TRBV30 and TRBJ2-3; D gene ambiguous. The germline CDR1 and CDR2 sequences are GTSNPN and SVGIG (reference sequence). Trimming took off 0 bases at V and 0 bases at J, with 13 bases between the two ends. CDR3 length: 16 amino acids. The CDR3 nucleotides are TGTGCCTGGAGTGTACGAGTACTACCGAGCACAGATACGCAGTATTTT. It yields the protein CAWSVRVLPSTDTQYF.

The rearrangement links TRBV28 to TRBJ2-7; D possibly corresponds to TRBD2 (5 bases). This CDR3 is 15 amino acids long. Germline loops: CDR1 MDHEN, CDR2 SYDVKM. Trimming pared 6 bases from V and 1 base from J, leaving 16 bases between. The CDR3 nucleotides are TGTGCCAGCAGATCCTACGGACTGAGTTCCTACGAGCAGTACTTC. Protein: CASRSYGLSSYEQYF. Variable domain in full (rest from reference TRBV28 and TRBJ2-7): DVKVTQSSRYLVKRTGEKVFLECVQDMDHENMFWYRQDPGLGLRLIYFSYDVKMKEKGDIPEGYSVSREKKERFSLILESASTNQTSMYLCASRSYGLSSYEQYFGPGTRLTVT.

This clone was seen more than once but under ten times. V usage is TRBV4-1 and J usage is TRBJ2-3, with unresolved D. CDR3 length: 17 amino acids. V was pared by 0 bases and J by 0 bases, with 13 bases between. CDR1 is MGHRA and CDR2 is YSYEKL in the germline V gene. CDR3 sequence reads: CASSQERYGTSTDTQYF. Written as DNA, the CDR3 is TGCGCCAGCAGCCAAGAGAGGTATGGTACTAGCACAGATACGCAGTATTTT.

The chain recombines TRBV28 with TRBJ2-6; D not certain. The V end was cut by 6 bases, the J end by 0 bases, with 9 bases between. Germline V gene lookup returns CDR1 MDHEN and CDR2 SYDVKM. The CDR3 totals 15 residues. The DNA for the CDR3 is TGTGCCAGCAGCGTGCTGGGCTCTGGGGCCAACGTCCTGACTTTC. Its translation: CASSVLGSGANVLTF.

The chain is built from TRBV7-9 and TRBJ2-7; 10 bases agree with TRBD2. Germline CDR1 is SEHNR and CDR2 is FQNEAQ (reference sequence). This CDR3 comprises 14 residues. V was pared by 5 bases and J by 1 base, with 2 bases of the junction left unmatched. The CDR3 reads CASSPSGSSYEQYF. As DNA, the CDR3 is TGTGCCAGCAGCCCTAGCGGGAGTTCCTACGAGCAGTACTTC.

The chain couples TRBV6-6 to TRBJ2-5; possibly TRBD1 for D (7 bases). Trimming cost V 8 bases and J 4 bases, with 14 bases left between them. Germline CDR1 reads MNHNY; CDR2 reads SVGAGI (reference sequence). CDR3 size: 13 residues. CDR3 protein: CASSEGAGETQYF. As DNA, the CDR3 is TGTGCCAGCTCGGAGGGGGCCGGAGAGACCCAGTACTTC.

The V gene is TRBV10-1, the J gene TRBJ2-1; no clear D gene. Germline CDR1 is WNHNN and CDR2 is SYGVQD (reference sequence). The CDR3 sequence is 13 residues long. Trimming took 0 bases from V and 7 from J, leaving 7 bases between them. CDR3 sequence (DNA): TGCGCCAGCAGTGAGTCGCCTGCTAATGAGCAGTTCTTC. The encoded protein is CASSESPANEQFF.

This rearrangement joins TRBV6-5 to TRBJ2-1; 7 nucleotides line up with TRBD2. Germline CDR1 MNHEY, CDR2 SVGAGI. The CDR3 length is 13 residues. V shed 6 bases and J 6 bases; nucleotides not matched to a gene: 5. In nucleotides, the CDR3 is TGTGCCAGCAGAACACTAGCGAGCAATGAGCAGTTCTTC. Protein sequence: CASRTLASNEQFF.

In its sample, this clone was seen once. This chain uses TRBV29-1 with TRBJ2-1; 9 bases align to TRBD2. Germline CDR1 is SQVTM and CDR2 is ANQGSEA. The CDR3 covers 17 residues. V lost 3 bases, J lost 7 bases, and 16 bases stayed unmatched. The CDR3 nucleotides are TGCAGCGTTGATCGGTTTGGACTAGCGTTAAAGAGGAATGAGCAGTTCTTC. This encodes CSVDRFGLALKRNEQFF.

In its sample, this clone was seen a few times. The chain uses TRBV29-1 and TRBJ2-3, with unresolved D. V lost 6 bases to trimming and J lost 2 bases, with 3 bases between them. This CDR3 region has 10 residues. CDR1 SQVTM and CDR2 ANQGSEA come from the germline V gene. CDR3 region: CSVHTDTQYF. The CDR3 DNA is TGCAGCGTCCACACAGATACGCAGTATTTT.

V and J are TRBV5-1 and TRBJ2-7, with a possible D match to TRBD1 (5 bases). CDR1 and CDR2 from the germline V gene are SGHRS and YFSETQ. The germline V and J ends were trimmed by 4 bases and 0 bases, with 8 bases remaining between them. CDR3 size: 13 residues. The CDR3 sequence: CASSLDTSYEQYF. The CDR3 nucleotides are TGCGCCAGCAGCCTGGACACCTCCTACGAGCAGTACTTC.

The chain is built from TRBV10-3 and TRBJ1-1; unclear D gene. CDR3 length: 13 amino acids. Germline V CDR1 and CDR2: ENHRY, SYGVKD. Trimming cost V 10 bases and J 1 base, with 13 bases left between them. The DNA of the CDR3 is TGTGCCAATGGGCGGCAACCGAACACTGAAGCTTTCTTT. The encoded protein is CANGRQPNTEAFF.

The chain uses TRBV25-1 and TRBJ1-5, with D uncertain. CDR1 and CDR2 from the germline V gene are MGHDK and SYGVNS. V was cut by 0 bases and J by 0 bases, with 3 bases left in between. The CDR3 totals 14 residues. The CDR3 DNA reads TGTGCCAGCAGTGAATACAATAGCAATCAGCCCCAGCATTTT. It is translated as CASSEYNSNQPQHF.

The V gene is TRBV5-8, the J gene TRBJ1-6; 8 bases match TRBD1. The CDR3 runs to 15 residues. The ends lost 4 bases at V and 9 bases at J; junction bases unmatched: 9. Germline V gene sequence: CDR1 SGHTS, CDR2 YDEGEE. CDR3 DNA: TGTGCCAGCAGCCGCAAGGACAGGGTAACTTCACCCCTCCACTTT. It specifies CASSRKDRVTSPLHF.

V usage is TRBV5-1 and J usage is TRBJ2-5, with 7 bases fitting TRBD1. The ends lost 4 bases at V and 1 base at J; junction bases unmatched: 7. Germline V CDR1 and CDR2: SGHRS, YFSETQ. This CDR3 contains 15 residues. CDR3 bases: TGCGCCAGCAGCCCCGGACAGGACATCCAAGAGACCCAGTACTTC. Translating gives CASSPGQDIQETQYF.

The chain has TRBV19 and TRBJ2-7, with D tentatively TRBD1 (6 bases). V was clipped by 4 bases and J by 1 base, with 11 bases between them. CDR3 length: 14 residues. Germline V gene lookup returns CDR1 LNHDA and CDR2 SQIVND (reference sequence). CDR3 in amino acids: CASSKLGASYEQYF. The CDR3, as DNA: TGTGCCAGTAGTAAATTGGGGGCTTCCTACGAGCAGTACTTC.

This clone was recorded only once. CDR3 sequence (DNA): TGTGCCAGCTCTCCGGACAGGGGCTATGAGCAGTTCTTC. This gives the protein CASSPDRGYEQFF. The chain links TRBV18 to TRBJ2-1; 9 bases match TRBD1. The CDR3 is made up of 13 amino acids. Germline loops: CDR1 KGHSH, CDR2 LQKENI. V lost 6 bases and J lost 8; bases outside the gene matches: 5.

The CDR3 DNA follows: TGTGCCAGCACGAATCTGCTTGGGCCTCATGCTGGCTACAATGAGCAGTTCTTC. Residues: CASTNLLGPHAGYNEQFF. This chain links TRBV18 with TRBJ2-1; D ambiguous. CDR3 length: 18 amino acids. CDR1 is KGHSH, CDR2 LQKENI, per germline. V was shortened by 8 bases and J by 3 bases, with 26 bases between the two germline ends. Supplemented by reference TRBV18 and TRBJ2-1, the full variable domain reads NAGVMQNPRHLVRRRGQEARLRCSPMKGHSHVYWYRQLPEEGLKFMVYLQKENIIDESGMPKERFSAEFPKEGPSILRIQQVVRGDSAAYFCASTNLLGPHAGYNEQFFGPGTRLTVL.

The chain links TRBV28 to TRBJ2-7; possible D gene TRBD2, 5 bases. Trimming shortened V by 5 bases and J by 3 bases, and 14 bases separated the two germline ends. Germline V gene lookup returns CDR1 MDHEN and CDR2 SYDVKM. This CDR3 spans 14 amino acids. The DNA for the CDR3 is TGTGCCAGCAGTAACCCCGGGAACTACTACGAGCAGTACTTC. This translates into CASSNPGNYYEQYF.